The rows below give T cell receptor beta chains drawn from one sample of a study of cytomegalovirus exposure and HLA in healthy donors. Clones were read by immunoSEQ multiplex PCR, and TCRdb kept only the in-frame ones, dropping some. The sample has 150,000 to 180,000 clones, less than 85% seen once. Material: PBMCs. Receptors originate from a woman aged 50 to 60 in good health and CMV-seropositive. The CDR3 runs from the conserved cysteine through the conserved F or W. D genes are given only for firm matches. Rows give clone size only sometimes, using once, few, many, or a class for an expanded clone.

DNA: TGTGCCAGCAGCCCACGGGTGAACACTGAAGCTTTCTTT
CDR3: CASSPRVNTEAFF
size: few
V: TRBV7-8
J: TRBJ1-1
D: .

DNA: TGTGCCAGTAGTCCAGACAGGAGCTCCTACAATGAGCAGTTCTTC
CDR3: CASSPDRSSYNEQFF
size: .
V: TRBV19
J: TRBJ2-1
D: .

DNA: TGTGCCAGCAGCTCCCGAGTTGGAGTAAAGCAATTTGAAGCTTTCTTT
CDR3: CASSSRVGVKQFEAFF
size: .
V: TRBV7-8
J: TRBJ1-1
D: .

DNA: TGTGCCAGTCGGGACAGCTCCTATAATTCACCCCTCCACTTT
CDR3: CASRDSSYNSPLHF
size: once
V: TRBV5-4
J: TRBJ1-6
D: TRBD1

DNA: TGTGCCAGCAGTTACGGGTCACAGGGAAACGGCTACACCTTC
CDR3: CASSYGSQGNGYTF
size: .
V: TRBV6-5
J: TRBJ1-2
D: .

DNA: TGTGCCAGCAGCCTTGCGGGGGAGCTGTTTTTT
CDR3: CASSLAGELFF
size: .
V: TRBV7-2
J: TRBJ2-2
D: .

DNA: TGTGCCAGCAAATACAGGGATAGGGACTATGGCTACACCTTC
CDR3: CASKYRDRDYGYTF
size: .
V: TRBV2
J: TRBJ1-2
D: .

DNA: TGTGCCAGCAGTGAGGTTGAGGCCGGGGAGCTGTTTTTT
CDR3: CASSEVEAGELFF
size: .
V: TRBV9
J: TRBJ2-2
D: .

DNA: TGCAGCGTCGACAGGGGGCGGACAGATACGCAGTATTTT
CDR3: CSVDRGRTDTQYF
size: .
V: TRBV29-1
J: TRBJ2-3
D: TRBD1

DNA: TGTGCCAGCAGTTACTCGCCGGGTACAGATACGCAGTATTTT
CDR3: CASSYSPGTDTQYF
size: .
V: TRBV6-6
J: TRBJ2-3
D: .

DNA: TGTGCCAGCAGTTCTCACGGGGGGGCCTCAGATACGCAGTATTTT
CDR3: CASSSHGGASDTQYF
size: few
V: TRBV6-5
J: TRBJ2-3
D: TRBD2

DNA: TGTGCCAGCAGTCCCGGACAGCCGAGACCCCTCCACTTT
CDR3: CASSPGQPRPLHF
size: .
V: TRBV6-5
J: TRBJ1-6
D: .

DNA: TGCGCCAGCAGCCCATCGACACAACGGCCCGACTATGGCTACACCTTC
CDR3: CASSPSTQRPDYGYTF
size: .
V: TRBV5-1
J: TRBJ1-2
D: .

DNA: TGCAGCGTTGGTGGGGGGGGCTCTCAGCCCCAGCATTTT
CDR3: CSVGGGGSQPQHF
size: .
V: TRBV29-1
J: TRBJ1-5
D: .

DNA: TGTTCCAGCAGCTTACAGCGGATAGACTCTGGGGCCAACGTCCTGACTTTC
CDR3: CSSSLQRIDSGANVLTF
size: .
V: TRBV7-9
J: TRBJ2-6
D: .

DNA: TGTGCCAGCAGCCATGGACAGGGTTATGAAGAGACCCAGTACTTC
CDR3: CASSHGQGYEETQYF
size: once
V: TRBV5-8
J: TRBJ2-5
D: TRBD1

DNA: TGTGCCAGCAGCCAAGGGGACAGCTATAATTCACCCCTCCACTTT
CDR3: CASSQGDSYNSPLHF
size: .
V: TRBV4-2
J: TRBJ1-6
D: TRBD1